The clone carrying this TCR beta chain appeared a few times. What it binds is unknown. The TCR beta cDNA libraries carried unique molecular identifiers. TCRdb passed the PCR reads through MiXCR, listing each CDR3 protein once. The sample has fewer than 700,000 distinct CDR3 sequences; roughly 47% are singletons. The data originate from a study of post-analysis software for immune sequencing data. Study observations and caveats: Controls showed lower frequencies than patients for five TRBV segments, and TRBV5-6, TRBV5-1 and TRBV20-1 were among these.

V lost 5 bases and J lost 0; bases outside the gene matches: 7. The CDR3 sequence is 18 residues long. Germline loops: CDR1 SEHNR, CDR2 FQNEAQ (reference sequence). The clonotype comes from a girl between 10 and 17 years old with multiple sclerosis. The V call is TRBV7-9, the J call TRBJ2-6; 10 bases are a match to TRBD2. The sequencing input was blood. CDR3 residues: CASSTPSGRGSGANVLTF. The CDR3 region has the DNA TGTGCCAGCAGCACACCTAGCGGGAGAGGCTCTGGGGCCAACGTCCTGACTTTC.